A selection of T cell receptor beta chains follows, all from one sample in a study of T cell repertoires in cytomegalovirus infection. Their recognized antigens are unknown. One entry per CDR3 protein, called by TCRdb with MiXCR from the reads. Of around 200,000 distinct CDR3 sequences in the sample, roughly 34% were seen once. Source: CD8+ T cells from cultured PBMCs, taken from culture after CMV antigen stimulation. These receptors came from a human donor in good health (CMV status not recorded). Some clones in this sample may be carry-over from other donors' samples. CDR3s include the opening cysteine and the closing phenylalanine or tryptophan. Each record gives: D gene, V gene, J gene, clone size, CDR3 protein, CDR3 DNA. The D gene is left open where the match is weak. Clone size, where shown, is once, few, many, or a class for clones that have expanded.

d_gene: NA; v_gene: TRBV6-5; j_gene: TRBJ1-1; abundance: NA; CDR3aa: CASSYSGWAGMNTEAFF; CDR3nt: TGTGCCAGCAGTTACTCGGGTTGGGCAGGGATGAACACTGAAGCTTTCTTT
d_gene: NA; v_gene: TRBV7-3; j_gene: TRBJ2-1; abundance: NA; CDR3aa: CASSLLGSGYNEQFF; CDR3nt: TGTGCCAGCAGCTTATTGGGAAGCGGCTACAATGAGCAGTTCTTC
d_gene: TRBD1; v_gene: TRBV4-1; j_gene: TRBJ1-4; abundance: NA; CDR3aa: CASSQRDRREKLFF; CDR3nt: TGCGCCAGCAGCCAACGGGACAGGCGTGAAAAACTGTTTTTT
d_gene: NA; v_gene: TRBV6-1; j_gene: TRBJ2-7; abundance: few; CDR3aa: CASSGPGGESYEQYF; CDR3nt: TGTGCCAGCAGTGGCCCGGGGGGCGAGTCCTACGAGCAGTACTTC
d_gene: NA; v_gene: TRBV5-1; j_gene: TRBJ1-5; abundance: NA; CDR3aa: CASSLEGQGGNQPQHF; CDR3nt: TGCGCCAGCAGCCTCGAAGGCCAGGGAGGCAATCAGCCCCAGCATTTT
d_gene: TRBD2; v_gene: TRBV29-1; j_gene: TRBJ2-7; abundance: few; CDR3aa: CSVEETRTSGYEQYF; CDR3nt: TGCAGCGTTGAAGAAACTCGGACTAGCGGCTACGAGCAGTACTTC
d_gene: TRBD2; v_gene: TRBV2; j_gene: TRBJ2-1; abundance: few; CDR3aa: CASRTSGSSYNEQFF; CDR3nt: TGTGCCAGCAGGACTAGCGGGAGCTCCTACAATGAGCAGTTCTTC
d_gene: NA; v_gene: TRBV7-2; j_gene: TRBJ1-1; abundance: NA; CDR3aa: CASSLTTRPEAFF; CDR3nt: TGTGCCAGCAGCTTAACGACGCGACCTGAAGCTTTCTTT
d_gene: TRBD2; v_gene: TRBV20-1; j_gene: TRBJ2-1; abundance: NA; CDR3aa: CSVSGREATYNEQFF; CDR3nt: TGCAGTGTGAGTGGACGGGAGGCAACCTACAATGAGCAGTTCTTC
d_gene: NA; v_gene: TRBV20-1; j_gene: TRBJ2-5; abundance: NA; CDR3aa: CSARGNIQETQYF; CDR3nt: TGCAGTGCTAGAGGGAATATACAAGAGACCCAGTACTTC
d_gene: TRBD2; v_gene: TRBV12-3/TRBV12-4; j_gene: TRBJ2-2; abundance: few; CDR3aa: CASRPLAGEVGELFF; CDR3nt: TGTGCCAGCAGGCCCCTAGCGGGGGAAGTCGGGGAGCTGTTTTTT
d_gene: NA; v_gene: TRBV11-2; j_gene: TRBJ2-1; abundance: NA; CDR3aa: CASSRLLADNEQFF; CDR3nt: TGTGCCAGCAGCCGCCTCTTAGCGGACAATGAGCAGTTCTTC
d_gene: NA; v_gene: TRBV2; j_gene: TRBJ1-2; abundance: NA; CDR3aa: CAISAGAQGYTF; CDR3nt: TGTGCCATCTCGGCAGGGGCACAGGGCTACACCTTC
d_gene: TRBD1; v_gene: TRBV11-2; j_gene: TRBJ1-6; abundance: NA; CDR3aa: CASSQIPGQNNSPLHF; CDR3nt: TGTGCCAGCAGTCAAATACCGGGACAGAATAATTCACCCCTCCACTTT
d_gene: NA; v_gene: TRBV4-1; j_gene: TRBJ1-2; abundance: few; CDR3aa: CASSQYTTASYGYTF; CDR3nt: TGCGCCAGCAGCCAATACACGACAGCCTCCTATGGCTACACCTTC
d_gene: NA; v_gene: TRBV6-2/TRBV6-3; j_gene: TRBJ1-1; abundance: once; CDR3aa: CASSRGHWNTEAFF; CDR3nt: TGTGCCAGCAGCCGGGGACATTGGAACACTGAAGCTTTCTTT
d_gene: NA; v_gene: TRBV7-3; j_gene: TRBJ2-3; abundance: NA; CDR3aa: CASREGLSSTDTQYF; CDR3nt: TGTGCCAGCAGAGAGGGACTTTCAAGCACAGATACGCAGTATTTT
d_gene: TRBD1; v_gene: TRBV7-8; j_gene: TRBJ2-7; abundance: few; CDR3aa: CASSATERQGVTYEQYF; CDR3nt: TGTGCCAGCAGCGCGACGGAGAGACAGGGGGTAACCTACGAGCAGTACTTC
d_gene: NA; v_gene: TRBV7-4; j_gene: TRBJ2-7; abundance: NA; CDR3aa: CASSPRQAPLYEQYF; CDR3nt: TGTGCCAGCAGCCCCAGACAGGCCCCCCTCTACGAGCAGTACTTC
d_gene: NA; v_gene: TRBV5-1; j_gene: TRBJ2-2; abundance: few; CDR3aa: CASGGPGGELFF; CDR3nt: TGCGCCAGTGGGGGGCCCGGCGGGGAGCTGTTTTTT
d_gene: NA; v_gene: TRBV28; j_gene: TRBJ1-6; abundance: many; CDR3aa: CASHRGEYGPLHF; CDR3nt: TGTGCCAGCCACCGAGGGGAATACGGGCCCCTCCACTTT
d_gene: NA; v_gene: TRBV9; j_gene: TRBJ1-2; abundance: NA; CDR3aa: CASSARGGYTF; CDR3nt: TGTGCCAGCAGCGCACGGGGGGGCTACACCTTC
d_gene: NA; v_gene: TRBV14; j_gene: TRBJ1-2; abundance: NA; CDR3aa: CASSQSSRVSYGYTF; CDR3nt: TGTGCCAGCAGCCAATCATCCAGGGTGAGCTATGGCTACACCTTC
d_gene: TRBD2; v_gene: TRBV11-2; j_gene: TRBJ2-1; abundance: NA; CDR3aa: CTSSLMRGNSYNEQFF; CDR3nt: TGTACCAGCAGCTTAATGCGGGGGAACTCCTACAATGAGCAGTTCTTC
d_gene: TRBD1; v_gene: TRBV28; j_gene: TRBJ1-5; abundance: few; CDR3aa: CASSPRTGAYSNQPQHF; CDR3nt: TGTGCCAGCAGTCCTCGGACAGGAGCTTATAGCAATCAGCCCCAGCATTTT
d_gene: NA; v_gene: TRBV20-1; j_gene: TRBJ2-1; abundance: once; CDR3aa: CSATGPWLGEQFF; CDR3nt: TGCAGTGCAACAGGACCCTGGCTCGGTGAGCAGTTCTTC
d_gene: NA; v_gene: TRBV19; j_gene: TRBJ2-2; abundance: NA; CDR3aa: CASSIGGVGTGELFF; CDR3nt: TGTGCCAGTAGTATAGGTGGGGTTGGCACCGGGGAGCTGTTTTTT
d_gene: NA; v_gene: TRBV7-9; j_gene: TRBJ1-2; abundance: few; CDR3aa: CASSLGDSPYGYTF; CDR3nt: TGTGCCAGCAGCTTAGGCGACAGTCCCTATGGCTACACCTTC
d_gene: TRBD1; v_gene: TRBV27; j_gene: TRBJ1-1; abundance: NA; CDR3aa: CASSLIGTAEAFF; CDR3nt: TGTGCCAGCAGTTTAATCGGGACAGCCGAAGCTTTCTTT
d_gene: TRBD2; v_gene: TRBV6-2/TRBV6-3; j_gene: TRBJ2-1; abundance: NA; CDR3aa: CASRIAGGTHEQFF; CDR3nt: TGTGCCAGCAGGATAGCGGGAGGGACGCATGAGCAGTTCTTC
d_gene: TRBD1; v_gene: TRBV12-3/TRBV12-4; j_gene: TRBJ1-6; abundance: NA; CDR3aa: CASSPGQGANSPLHF; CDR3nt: TGTGCCAGCAGTCCGGGACAGGGCGCAAATTCACCCCTCCACTTT
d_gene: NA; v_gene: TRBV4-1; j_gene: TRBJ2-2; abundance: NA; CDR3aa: CASSPGGGYTGELFF; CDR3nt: TGCGCCAGCAGCCCTGGGGGTGGCTACACCGGGGAGCTGTTTTTT
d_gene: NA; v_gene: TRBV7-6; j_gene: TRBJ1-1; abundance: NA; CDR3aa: CARSPAGKTEAFF; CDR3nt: TGTGCCAGAAGCCCAGCGGGAAAAACGGAAGCTTTCTTT
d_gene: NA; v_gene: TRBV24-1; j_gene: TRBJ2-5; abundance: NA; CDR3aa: CATSDFERETQYF; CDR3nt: TGTGCCACCAGTGATTTCGAGCGGGAGACCCAGTACTTC
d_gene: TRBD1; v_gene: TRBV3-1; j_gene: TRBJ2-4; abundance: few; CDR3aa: CASSPRDRAKNIQYF; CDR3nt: TGTGCCAGCAGCCCACGGGACAGAGCCAAAAACATTCAGTACTTC
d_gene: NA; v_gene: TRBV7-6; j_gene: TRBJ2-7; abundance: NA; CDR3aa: CASSLAGGEYEQYF; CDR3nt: TGTGCCAGCAGCTTAGCTGGGGGTGAATACGAGCAGTACTTC
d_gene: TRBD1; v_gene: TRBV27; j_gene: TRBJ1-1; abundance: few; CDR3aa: CASRGGDRAVGEAFF; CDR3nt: TGTGCCAGCAGGGGTGGGGACAGGGCCGTGGGTGAAGCTTTCTTT
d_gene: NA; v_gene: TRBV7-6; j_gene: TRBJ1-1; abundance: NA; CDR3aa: CASSLGEENTEAFF; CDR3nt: TGTGCCAGCAGCTTAGGGGAGGAGAACACTGAAGCTTTCTTT
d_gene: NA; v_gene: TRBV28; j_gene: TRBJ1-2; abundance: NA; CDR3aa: CASSTSKTRVRGYTF; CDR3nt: TGTGCCAGCAGTACGTCCAAAACCAGGGTTCGGGGCTACACCTTC
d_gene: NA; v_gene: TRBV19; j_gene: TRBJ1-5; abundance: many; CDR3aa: CASSWRDQPQHF; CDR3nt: TGTGCCAGTAGTTGGAGAGATCAGCCCCAGCATTTT
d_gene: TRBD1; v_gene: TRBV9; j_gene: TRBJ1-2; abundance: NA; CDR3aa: CASSVGGQGIYGYTF; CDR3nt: TGTGCCAGCAGCGTAGGAGGACAGGGGATCTATGGCTACACCTTC
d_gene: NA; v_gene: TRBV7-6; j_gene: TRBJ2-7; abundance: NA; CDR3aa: CPSSPGQTGEKYF; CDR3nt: TGTCCCAGCAGCCCAGGACAGACAGGCGAGAAGTACTTC
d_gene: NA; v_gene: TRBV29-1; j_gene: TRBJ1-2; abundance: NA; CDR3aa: CSVLGPSMYGYTF; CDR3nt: TGCAGCGTTCTGGGACCTTCGATGTATGGCTACACCTTC
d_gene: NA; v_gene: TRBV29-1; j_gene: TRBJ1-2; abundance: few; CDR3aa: CSAPAGGGGYTF; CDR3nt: TGCAGCGCCCCCGCGGGAGGGGGTGGCTACACCTTC
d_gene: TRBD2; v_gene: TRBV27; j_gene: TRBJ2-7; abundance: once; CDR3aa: CASTLGRGKSYEQYF; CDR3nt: TGTGCCAGCACCCTCGGGCGGGGGAAGTCCTACGAGCAGTACTTC
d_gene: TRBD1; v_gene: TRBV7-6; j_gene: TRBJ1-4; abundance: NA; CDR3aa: CASSFTGDLEKLFF; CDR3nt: TGTGCCAGCAGCTTCACAGGGGATCTCGAAAAACTGTTTTTT
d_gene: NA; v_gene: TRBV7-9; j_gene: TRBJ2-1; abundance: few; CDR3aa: CASSLGTQGRGNEQFF; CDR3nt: TGTGCCAGCAGCTTAGGGACGCAGGGCCGCGGCAATGAGCAGTTCTTC
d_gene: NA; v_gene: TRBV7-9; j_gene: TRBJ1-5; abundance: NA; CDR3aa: CASSPPLNQPQHF; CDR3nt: TGTGCCAGCAGCCCACCCCTCAATCAGCCCCAGCATTTT
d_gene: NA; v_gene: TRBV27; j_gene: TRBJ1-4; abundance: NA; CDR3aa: CASSFRSSAATNEKLFF; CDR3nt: TGTGCCAGCAGTTTTCGGTCGAGTGCAGCAACTAATGAAAAACTGTTTTTT
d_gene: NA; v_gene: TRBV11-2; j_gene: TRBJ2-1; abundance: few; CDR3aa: CASSSGAPYNEQFF; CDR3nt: TGTGCCAGCAGCTCAGGGGCGCCCTACAATGAGCAGTTCTTC
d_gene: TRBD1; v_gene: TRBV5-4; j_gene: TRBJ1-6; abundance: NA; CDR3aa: CASSNWDRTNSPLHF; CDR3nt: TGTGCCAGCAGCAACTGGGACAGGACCAATTCACCCCTCCACTTT
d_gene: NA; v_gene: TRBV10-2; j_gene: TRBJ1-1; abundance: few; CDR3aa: CASSERQAPNTEAFF; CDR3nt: TGCGCCAGCAGTGAGCGACAGGCCCCGAACACTGAAGCTTTCTTT
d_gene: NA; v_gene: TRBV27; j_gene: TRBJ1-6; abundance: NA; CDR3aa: CASSSKGSYNSPLHF; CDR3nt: TGTGCCAGCAGTTCTAAGGGGTCCTATAATTCACCCCTCCACTTT
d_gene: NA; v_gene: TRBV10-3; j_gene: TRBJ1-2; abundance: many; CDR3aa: CAIGLNRKLELGYTF; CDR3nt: TGTGCCATCGGACTAAACAGGAAACTTGAATTGGGCTACACCTTC
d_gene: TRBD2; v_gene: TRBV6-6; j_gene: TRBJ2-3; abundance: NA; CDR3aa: CASASGRGTDTQYF; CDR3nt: TGTGCCAGCGCTAGCGGGAGAGGCACAGATACGCAGTATTTT
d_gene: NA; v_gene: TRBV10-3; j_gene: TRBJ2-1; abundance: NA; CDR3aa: CAISGEQGLYNEQFF; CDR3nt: TGTGCCATCAGTGGGGAGCAGGGGCTCTACAATGAGCAGTTCTTC
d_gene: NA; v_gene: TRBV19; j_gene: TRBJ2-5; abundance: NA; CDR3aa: CASSYTPSAAETQYF; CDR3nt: TGTGCCAGTAGTTATACCCCTAGCGCGGCGGAGACCCAGTACTTC